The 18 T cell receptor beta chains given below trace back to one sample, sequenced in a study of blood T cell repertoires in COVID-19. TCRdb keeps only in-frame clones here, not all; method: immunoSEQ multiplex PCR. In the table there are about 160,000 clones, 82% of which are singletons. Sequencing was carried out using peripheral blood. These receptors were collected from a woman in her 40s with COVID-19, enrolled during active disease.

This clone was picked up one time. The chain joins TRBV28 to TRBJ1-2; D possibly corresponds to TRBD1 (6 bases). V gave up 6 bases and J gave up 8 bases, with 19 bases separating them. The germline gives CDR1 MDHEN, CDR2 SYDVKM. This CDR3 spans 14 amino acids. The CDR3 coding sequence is TGTGCCAGCAGCACCGGACAGCGCTTGGACGGCTACACCTTC. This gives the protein CASSTGQRLDGYTF.

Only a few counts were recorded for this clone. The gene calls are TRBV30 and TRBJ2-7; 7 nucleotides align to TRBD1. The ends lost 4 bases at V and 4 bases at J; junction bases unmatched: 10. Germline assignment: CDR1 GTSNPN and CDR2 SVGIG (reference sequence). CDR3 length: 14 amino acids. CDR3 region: CAWNHGTASYEQYF. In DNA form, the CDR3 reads TGTGCCTGGAACCATGGGACAGCTTCTTACGAGCAGTACTTC.

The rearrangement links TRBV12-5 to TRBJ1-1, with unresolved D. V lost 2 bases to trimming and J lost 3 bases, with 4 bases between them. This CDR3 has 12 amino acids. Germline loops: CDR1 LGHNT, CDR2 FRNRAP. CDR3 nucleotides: TGTGCTAGTGGTTTGAGAGACACTGAAGCTTTCTTT. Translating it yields CASGLRDTEAFF.

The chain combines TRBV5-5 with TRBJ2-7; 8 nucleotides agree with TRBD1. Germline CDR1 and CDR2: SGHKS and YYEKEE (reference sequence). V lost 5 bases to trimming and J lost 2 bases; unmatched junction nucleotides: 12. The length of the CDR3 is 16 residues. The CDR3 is CASSPGQALFTYEQYF. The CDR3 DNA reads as TGTGCCAGCAGTCCGGGACAGGCACTTTTTACCTACGAGCAGTACTTC.

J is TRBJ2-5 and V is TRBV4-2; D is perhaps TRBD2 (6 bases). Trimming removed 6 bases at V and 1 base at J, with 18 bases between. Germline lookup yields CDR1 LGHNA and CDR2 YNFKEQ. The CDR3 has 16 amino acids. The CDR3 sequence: CASSPAHGRPQETQYF. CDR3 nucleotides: TGTGCCAGCAGTCCCGCGCATGGGAGGCCCCAAGAGACCCAGTACTTC.

The CDR3 DNA reads as TGTGCCAGTACGCAAAACGGAGAGACCCAGTACTTC. This translates into CASTQNGETQYF. This chain connects TRBV12-3 or TRBV12-4 to TRBJ2-5; no definite D call. This CDR3 comprises 12 residues. V was clipped by 9 bases and J by 4 bases, with 12 bases between them.

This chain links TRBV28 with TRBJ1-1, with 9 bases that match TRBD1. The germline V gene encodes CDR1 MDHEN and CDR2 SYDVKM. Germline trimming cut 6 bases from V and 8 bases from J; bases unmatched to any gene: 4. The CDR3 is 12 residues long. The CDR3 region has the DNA TGTGCCAGCAGGATACAGGGGGCCGAAGCTTTCTTT. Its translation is CASRIQGAEAFF.

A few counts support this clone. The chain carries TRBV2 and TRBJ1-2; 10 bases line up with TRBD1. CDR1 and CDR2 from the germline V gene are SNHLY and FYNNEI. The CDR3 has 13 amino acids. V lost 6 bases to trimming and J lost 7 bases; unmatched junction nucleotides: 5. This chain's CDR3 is CASREDRGFGYTF. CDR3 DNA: TGTGCCAGCAGAGAGGACAGGGGGTTTGGCTACACCTTC.

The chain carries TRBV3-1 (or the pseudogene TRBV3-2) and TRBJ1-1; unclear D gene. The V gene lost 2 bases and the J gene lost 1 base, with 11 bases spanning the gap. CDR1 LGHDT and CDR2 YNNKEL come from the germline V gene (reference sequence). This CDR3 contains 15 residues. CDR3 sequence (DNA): TGTGCCAGCAGCCAAAGCGCAGTTTCGAACACTGAAGCTTTCTTT. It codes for CASSQSAVSNTEAFF.

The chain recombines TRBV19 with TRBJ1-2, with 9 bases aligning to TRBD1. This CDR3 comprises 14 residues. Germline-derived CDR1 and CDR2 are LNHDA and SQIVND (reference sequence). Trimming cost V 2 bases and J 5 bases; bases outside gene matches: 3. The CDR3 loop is CASSINRGLYGYTF. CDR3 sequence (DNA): TGTGCCAGTAGTATAAACAGGGGGCTTTATGGCTACACCTTC.

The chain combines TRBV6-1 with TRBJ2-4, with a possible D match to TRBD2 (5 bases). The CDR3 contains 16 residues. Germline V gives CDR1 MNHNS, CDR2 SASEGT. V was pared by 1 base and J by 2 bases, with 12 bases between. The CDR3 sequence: CASSEEFRGTKNIQYF. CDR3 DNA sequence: TGTGCCAGCAGTGAAGAGTTTCGGGGTACCAAAAACATTCAGTACTTC.

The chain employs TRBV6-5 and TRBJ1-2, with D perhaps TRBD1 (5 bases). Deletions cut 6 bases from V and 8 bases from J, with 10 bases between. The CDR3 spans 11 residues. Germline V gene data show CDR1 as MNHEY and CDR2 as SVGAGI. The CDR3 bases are TGTGCCAGCAGATCAGGGCCCGGCTACACCTTC. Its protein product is CASRSGPGYTF.

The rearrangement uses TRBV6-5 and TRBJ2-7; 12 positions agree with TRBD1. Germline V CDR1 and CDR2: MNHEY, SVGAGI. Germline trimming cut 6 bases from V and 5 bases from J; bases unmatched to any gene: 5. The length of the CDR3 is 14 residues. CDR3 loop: CASRTGTGGNEQYV. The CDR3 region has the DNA TGTGCCAGCAGAACCGGGACAGGGGGCAACGAGCAGTACGTC.

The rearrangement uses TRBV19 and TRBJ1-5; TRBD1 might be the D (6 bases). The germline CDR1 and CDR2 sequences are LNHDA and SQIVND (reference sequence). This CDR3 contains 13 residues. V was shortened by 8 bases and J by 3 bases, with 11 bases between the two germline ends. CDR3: CASGRGYNQPQHF. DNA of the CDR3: TGTGCCAGTGGCAGGGGTTACAATCAGCCCCAGCATTTT.

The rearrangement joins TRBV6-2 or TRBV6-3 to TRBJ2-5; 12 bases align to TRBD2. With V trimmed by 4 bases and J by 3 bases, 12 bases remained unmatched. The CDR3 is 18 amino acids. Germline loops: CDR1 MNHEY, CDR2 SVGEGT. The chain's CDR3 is CASSFTPGLAGSEETQYF. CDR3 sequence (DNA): TGTGCCAGCAGTTTTACCCCAGGACTAGCGGGATCCGAAGAGACCCAGTACTTC.

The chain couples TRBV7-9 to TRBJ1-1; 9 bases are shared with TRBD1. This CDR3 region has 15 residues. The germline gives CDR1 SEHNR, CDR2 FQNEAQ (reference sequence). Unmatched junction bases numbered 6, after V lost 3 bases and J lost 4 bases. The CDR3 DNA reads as TGTGCCAGCAGCTTTAGTGGGACAGGGAGCACTGAAGCTTTCTTT. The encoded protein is CASSFSGTGSTEAFF.

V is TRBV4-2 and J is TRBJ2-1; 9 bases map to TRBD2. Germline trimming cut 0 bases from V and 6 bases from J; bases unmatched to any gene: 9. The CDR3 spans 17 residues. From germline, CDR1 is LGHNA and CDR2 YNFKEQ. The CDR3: CASSQDGTSSLSNEQFF. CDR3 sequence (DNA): TGTGCCAGCAGCCAAGATGGGACTAGCTCTTTATCCAATGAGCAGTTCTTC.

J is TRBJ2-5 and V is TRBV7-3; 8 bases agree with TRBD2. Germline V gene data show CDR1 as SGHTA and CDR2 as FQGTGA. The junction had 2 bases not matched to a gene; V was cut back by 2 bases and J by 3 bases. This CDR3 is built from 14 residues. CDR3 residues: CASSLGRGEETQYF. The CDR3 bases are TGTGCCAGCAGCTTAGGGCGGGGGGAAGAGACCCAGTACTTC.